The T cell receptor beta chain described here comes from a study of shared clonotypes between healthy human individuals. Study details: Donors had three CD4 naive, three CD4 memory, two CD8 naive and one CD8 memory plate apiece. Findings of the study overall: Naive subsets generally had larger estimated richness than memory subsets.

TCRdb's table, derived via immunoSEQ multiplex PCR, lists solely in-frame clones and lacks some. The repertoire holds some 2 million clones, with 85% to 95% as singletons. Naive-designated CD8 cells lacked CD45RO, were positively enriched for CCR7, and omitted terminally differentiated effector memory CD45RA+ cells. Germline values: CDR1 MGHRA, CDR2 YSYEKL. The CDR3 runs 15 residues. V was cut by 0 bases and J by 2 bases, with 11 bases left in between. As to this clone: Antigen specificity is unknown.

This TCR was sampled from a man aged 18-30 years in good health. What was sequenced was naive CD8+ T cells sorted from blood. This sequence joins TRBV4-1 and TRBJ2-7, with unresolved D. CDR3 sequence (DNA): TGCGCCAGCAGCCAAGAGAACAACCTCCCCTACGAGCAGTACTTC. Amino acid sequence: CASSQENNLPYEQYF.